The present T cell receptor beta chain was sequenced within a study of breast tumors, draining lymph nodes, adjacent tissues. TCRdb called the multiplex PCR reads again in MiXCR, with one record for every CDR3 protein. The table records more than 100,000 distinct CDR3 sequences, about a fifth of them present only once. This clonotype was picked up many times. Its cognate antigen is unknown. Study-wide points: The data were judged consistent with most tumor T cells coming from lymph node and expanding in tumor. That most tumor T cells come from lymph nodes remained unproven. Tumor repertoires ranked between lymph nodes and nontumor tissue in diversity, with V and J gene preferences.

The lymph nodes were axillary draining lymph nodes from breast cancer patients. The CDR3 has 16 amino acids. V lost 5 bases, J lost 0 bases, and 14 bases lay in between. Per germline, CDR1 SGHVS and CDR2 FQNEAQ. V is TRBV7-8 and J is TRBJ1-3, with D maybe TRBD1 (5 bases). Sequencing used axillary lymph node tissue. This clonotype was obtained from a female donor with breast cancer. Some clones in this sample may be carry-over from other donors' samples. As DNA, the CDR3 is TGTGCCAGCAGCCCCCGGAGACAGAACTCTGGAAACACCATATATTTT. This codes for CASSPRRQNSGNTIYF.